A single sample gave rise to the 14 T cell receptor beta chains below, sequenced in a study of blood T cell repertoires in COVID-19. Assay used: immunoSEQ multiplex PCR; TCRdb lists only in-frame clones, some missing. The table shows 150,000 to 200,000 clones, with around 80% occurring only once. The sequencing input was peripheral blood. These receptors came from a woman aged 80 or over with active or convalescent COVID-19.

The chain combines TRBV7-2 with TRBJ2-2; D possibly corresponds to TRBD1 (6 bases). V was pared by 5 bases and J by 4 bases, with 23 bases between. The CDR3 covers 18 residues. The germline CDR1 and CDR2 sequences are SGHTA and FQGNSA. CDR3 sequence reads: CASSRRPPGQGSTGELFF. The DNA of the CDR3 is TGTGCCAGCAGCCGGCGGCCCCCGGGACAAGGAAGCACCGGGGAGCTGTTTTTT.

The J gene is TRBJ1-6, the V gene TRBV18; 8 bases align to TRBD1. The CDR3 is made up of 13 amino acids. After removal of 3 bases from V and 8 bases from J, the junction contained 0 bases not matched to a gene. Germline values: CDR1 KGHSH, CDR2 LQKENI. CDR3 region: CASSPTGDSPLHF. CDR3 coding DNA: TGTGCCAGCTCACCGACAGGGGATTCACCCCTCCACTTT.

The V and J genes are TRBV18 and TRBJ1-2; D uncertain. This CDR3 spans 13 amino acids. CDR1 is KGHSH, CDR2 LQKENI, per germline. Trimming stripped 4 bases from V and 10 bases from J, with 16 bases between. CDR3 bases: TGTGCCAGCTCACTTTCGGGATTTCTCGACTACACCTTC. Its translation: CASSLSGFLDYTF. Variable domain in full (rest from reference TRBV18 and TRBJ1-2): NAGVMQNPRHLVRRRGQEARLRCSPMKGHSHVYWYRQLPEEGLKFMVYLQKENIIDESGMPKERFSAEFPKEGPSILRIQQVVRGDSAAYFCASSLSGFLDYTFGSGTRLTVV.

The chain couples TRBV7-9 to TRBJ1-2; weak D call: TRBD1 (6 bases). Trimming pared 0 bases from V and 3 bases from J, leaving 11 bases between. CDR1 is SEHNR, CDR2 FQNEAQ, per germline (reference sequence). The CDR3 is 15 residues long. CDR3 sequence: CASSLAQGQDYGYTF. The CDR3, as DNA: TGTGCCAGCAGCTTAGCCCAGGGGCAGGACTATGGCTACACCTTC.

V gene TRBV10-1 combines with J gene TRBJ2-5; 8 bases map to TRBD1. Germline lookup yields CDR1 WNHNN and CDR2 SYGVQD (reference sequence). The junction had 6 bases not matched to a gene; V was cut back by 4 bases and J by 2 bases. This CDR3 is built from 15 residues. This CDR3 reads CASSAGTGPQETQYF. In DNA, the CDR3 is TGCGCCAGCAGTGCCGGGACAGGACCTCAAGAGACCCAGTACTTC.

This chain connects TRBV2 to TRBJ2-3; 8 bases fit TRBD2. The CDR3 sequence is 18 residues long. Trimming at V came to 0 bases and at J to 7 bases, leaving 15 bases not matched to a gene. Germline V gene sequence: CDR1 SNHLY, CDR2 FYNNEI. In nucleotides, the CDR3 is TGTGCCAGCAGTGAAGCGGGTTGGCCCGGGACTAGACTCAATACGCAGTATTTT. As protein: CASSEAGWPGTRLNTQYF.

The rearrangement joins TRBV28 to TRBJ1-2; 7 bases agree with TRBD1. The CDR3 sequence is 14 residues long. J gave up 2 bases and V 5 bases, and 5 bases lay outside the gene matches. Germline V gene lookup returns CDR1 MDHEN and CDR2 SYDVKM. Written as DNA, the CDR3 is TGTGCCAGCAGTCAAGGGGGCGGGAACTATGGCTACACCTTC. This encodes CASSQGGGNYGYTF.

This sequence joins TRBV28 and TRBJ1-2, with TRBD1 matching 7 bases. The CDR3 contains 16 residues. J lost 4 bases, V lost 6 bases, and 14 bases had no gene match. The germline CDR1 and CDR2 sequences are MDHEN and SYDVKM. CDR3 nucleotides: TGTGCCAGCAGCTCTTACCTAGGACAGGACCGCTATGGCTACACCTTC. The encoded protein is CASSSYLGQDRYGYTF.

This rearrangement joins TRBV19 to TRBJ2-3, with 8 bases that match TRBD2. J was trimmed by 6 bases and V by 6 bases; bases with no gene match: 11. Germline V gene data show CDR1 as LNHDA and CDR2 as SQIVND (reference sequence). The CDR3 loop spans 15 amino acids. The CDR3, as DNA: TGTGCCAGTAGCCCTAGCGGGTGGGAGGGGGATACGCAGTATTTT. Amino acids: CASSPSGWEGDTQYF.

Only one count was recorded for this clone. The CDR3 nucleotides read TGTGCCAGCAGTGAAGGGGACAGATACACAGATACGCAGTATTTT. Encoded protein: CASSEGDRYTDTQYF. The chain combines TRBV6-1 with TRBJ2-3; 7 bases are a match to TRBD1. The CDR3 length is 15 residues. Germline CDR1 is MNHNS and CDR2 is SASEGT. V dropped 1 base and J dropped 2; count of bases not matched to a gene: 3.

This clone was seen a few times. The chain is built from TRBV13 and TRBJ2-5; the match to TRBD2 covers 12 bases. V shed 5 bases and J 5 bases; nucleotides not matched to a gene: 6. CDR3 length equals 15 residues. The germline V gene encodes CDR1 PRHDT and CDR2 FYEKMQ (reference sequence). The CDR3: CASSQRTSGVETQYF. The CDR3 region has the DNA TGTGCCAGCAGCCAGAGGACTAGCGGGGTTGAGACCCAGTACTTC.

The chain recombines TRBV10-1 with TRBJ2-4; 10 bases align to TRBD1. Germline CDR1 reads WNHNN; CDR2 reads SYGVQD (reference sequence). The CDR3 runs to 23 residues. The trim removed 2 bases at V and 0 bases at J, leaving 22 bases unmatched. CDR3 region: CASSEPNNRCPGQGIGAKNIQYF. For the CDR3, the DNA is TGCGCCAGCAGTGAGCCGAATAACCGATGTCCGGGACAGGGGATTGGAGCCAAAAACATTCAGTACTTC.

This clone occurred a few times. The genes are TRBV11-2 and TRBJ2-1; perhaps TRBD2 as D (5 bases). Per the germline V gene, CDR1 is SGHAT and CDR2 is FQNNGV. V was clipped by 4 bases and J by 6 bases, with 16 bases between them. This CDR3 is 15 amino acids long. The CDR3 DNA sequence: TGTGCCAGCAGCTCTGATAGCGACTGGGGCAATGAGCAGTTCTTC. Translating gives CASSSDSDWGNEQFF.

This chain links TRBV9 with TRBJ2-1, with D possibly TRBD2 on 5 matching bases. The germline gives CDR1 SGDLS, CDR2 YYNGEE. The CDR3 loop spans 16 amino acids. V dropped 0 bases and J dropped 0 bases, with 10 bases sitting between them. CDR3 loop: CASSVGLGSSYNEQFF. The DNA for the CDR3 is TGTGCCAGCAGCGTAGGTTTGGGGAGCTCCTACAATGAGCAGTTCTTC.